Below are 5 T cell receptor beta chains sequenced from a single sample in a study of neurological immune-mediated disorders. Each CDR3 protein is one row after TCRdb ran MiXCR on the 5' RACE reads. The table records roughly 75,000 distinct CDR3 sequences, just over 2.5% of them present only once. The specimen was PBMCs. Source of these receptors: a woman in her 30s with multiple sclerosis.

There are many counts of this clonotype. The chain recombines TRBV5-1 with TRBJ2-2; the D call may be TRBD1 or TRBD2 (5 bases each). This CDR3 has 13 residues. The V end was cut by 3 bases, the J end by 6 bases, with 9 bases between. From germline, CDR1 is SGHRS and CDR2 YFSETQ. CDR3 protein: CASSYGGPGELFF. The CDR3, as DNA: TGCGCCAGCAGCTATGGGGGTCCCGGGGAGCTGTTTTTT.

About this clonotype itself: Relative to the germline gene, one junction end is altered; a read error may explain this. The chain carries TRBV5-1 and TRBJ1-2, with TRBD1 matching 11 bases. CDR3 length: 15 amino acids. Germline CDR1 SGHRS, CDR2 YFSETQ. CDR3 in amino acids: CASSLEDRGLEGYTF. The CDR3 coding sequence is TGCGCCAGTAGCTTGGAGGACAGGGGGCTTGAGGGCTACACCTTC.

This rearrangement joins TRBV7-9 to TRBJ1-1, with D unclear. Trimming took off 6 bases at V and 0 bases at J, with 8 bases between the two ends. Germline V CDR1 and CDR2: SEHNR, FQNEAQ (reference sequence). The CDR3 is 13 amino acids. This chain's CDR3 is CASSYELNTEAFF. The DNA of the CDR3 is TGTGCCAGCAGTTATGAGCTGAACACTGAAGCTTTCTTT.

In this sample, this clonotype turned up many times. The V gene is TRBV7-9, the J gene TRBJ1-6, with TRBD1 as a possible D gene (5 bases). Deletions cut 4 bases from V and 10 bases from J, with 14 bases between. Per germline, CDR1 SEHNR and CDR2 FQNEAQ (reference sequence). The CDR3 sequence is 14 residues long. In DNA, the CDR3 is TGTGCCAGCAGCTCGCAGGGATCTGTCTCACCCCTCCACTTT. This codes for CASSSQGSVSPLHF.

This clonotype was seen at least ten times. V gene TRBV4-3 combines with J gene TRBJ1-6, with 7 nucleotides matching TRBD1. CDR3 length equals 16 residues. Germline lookup yields CDR1 LGHNA and CDR2 YSLEER. Trimming removed 0 bases from V and 8 bases from J; junction bases left unmatched: 7. The chain's CDR3 is CASSQDPRQGHSPLHF. CDR3 sequence (DNA): TGCGCCAGCAGCCAAGATCCTCGACAGGGCCATTCACCCCTCCACTTT.